Listed below are T cell receptor beta chains from one sample, sequenced in a study of post-analysis software for immune sequencing data. Each CDR3 protein gets one entry after TCRdb re-called the PCR reads with MiXCR. The table shows about 820,000 distinct CDR3 sequences, with roughly half occurring only once. The sequenced material came from blood. The origin of the receptors is a girl under 18 with multiple sclerosis. CDR3s include the opening cysteine and the closing phenylalanine or tryptophan. The D gene is left open where the match is weak. Some rows have no size entry. The others give once, few or many, or a class for an expanded clone.

many,-,TRBJ1-2,TRBV5-1,CASSSGQSYGYTF,TGTGCCAGCAGCTCAGGGCAGAGCTATGGCTACACCTTC
-,TRBD2,TRBJ2-7,TRBV29-1,CSVGKVAGATEQYF,TGCAGCGTGGGCAAGGTAGCGGGAGCGACCGAGCAGTACTTC
few,TRBD1,TRBJ2-6,TRBV5-1,CASSKATGGTSGANVLTF,TGCGCCAGCAGTAAGGCTACAGGGGGCACTTCTGGGGCCAACGTCCTGACTTTC
-,-,TRBJ2-7,TRBV5-1,CASSLRTPAYEQYF,TGCGCCAGCAGCTTGAGGACTCCGGCCTACGAGCAGTACTTC
-,TRBD1,TRBJ2-7,TRBV5-1,CASSLAAGGDYEQYF,TGCGCCAGCAGCTTGGCGGCAGGGGGCGACTACGAGCAGTACTTC
-,-,TRBJ1-5,TRBV5-6,CASSRDPSNQPQHF,TGTGCCAGCAGCCGGGACCCCTCAAATCAGCCCCAGCATTTT
-,-,TRBJ2-4,TRBV29-1,CSVEVPDSRHGKNIQYF,TGCAGCGTTGAAGTTCCAGACAGCCGACATGGCAAAAACATTCAGTACTTC
few,TRBD2,TRBJ2-1,TRBV4-1,CASSQGAGGLRNEQFF,TGCGCCAGCAGCCAAGGGGCGGGGGGGCTTCGAAATGAGCAGTTCTTC
few,-,TRBJ1-4,TRBV6-7,CASIPTGTQRTNEKLFF,TGTGCCAGCATCCCAACGGGAACACAGAGAACTAATGAAAAACTGTTTTTT
few,-,TRBJ2-5,TRBV12-3/TRBV12-4,CASRYRTAQETQYF,TGTGCCAGCAGGTACCGGACAGCACAAGAGACCCAGTACTTC
-,-,TRBJ2-5,TRBV21-1,CASSKKIPEMTQYF,TGTGCCAGCAGCAAAAAAATCCCGGAAATGACCCAGTACTTC
few,-,TRBJ1-2,TRBV20-1,CSASDGDYGYTF,TGCAGTGCTAGTGACGGGGACTATGGCTACACCTTC
few,TRBD1,TRBJ1-6,TRBV12-5,CASGLLTGGSSPLHF,TGTGCTAGTGGTTTGTTGACAGGGGGTAGTTCACCCCTCCACTTT
-,-,TRBJ2-1,TRBV20-1,CSAPFGTHKQFF,TGCAGTGCCCCGTTTGGGACTCATAAGCAGTTCTTC
-,-,TRBJ2-4,TRBV29-1,CSVAGIAKNIQYF,TGCAGCGTTGCTGGAATAGCCAAAAACATTCAGTACTTC
-,-,TRBJ2-5,TRBV29-1,CSVGTGARVRGNEQYF,TGCAGCGTTGGGACGGGAGCTCGGGTTCGGGGCAATGAGCAGTACTTC
many,TRBD1,TRBJ2-7,TRBV7-3,CASSPTGGYEQYF,TGTGCCAGCAGCCCTACAGGGGGCTACGAGCAGTACTTC
-,TRBD2,TRBJ2-2,TRBV2,CASRTSGINTGELFF,TGTGCCAGCCGCACTAGCGGTATTAACACCGGGGAGCTGTTTTTT
few,TRBD2,TRBJ2-1,TRBV29-1,CSVDSTLTSGSYNEQFF,TGCAGCGTTGATTCCACCCTGACTAGCGGGTCCTACAATGAGCAGTTCTTC
-,-,TRBJ1-1,TRBV3-1,CASSHWRTVGTEAFF,TGTGCCAGCAGCCACTGGAGGACAGTAGGGACTGAAGCTTTCTTT
-,-,TRBJ1-2,TRBV4-2,CASSQEAGTTMLNGYTF,TGTGCCAGCAGCCAAGAGGCAGGTACAACGATGTTAAATGGCTACACCTTC
-,TRBD1,TRBJ2-7,TRBV25-1,CASSESGTGGLRSSYEQYF,TGTGCCAGCAGTGAAAGTGGGACAGGGGGACTTCGGAGCTCCTACGAGCAGTACTTC
-,TRBD2,TRBJ2-3,TRBV14,CASSPSSGITDTQYF,TGTGCCAGCAGCCCATCTAGCGGGATCACAGATACGCAGTATTTT
-,-,TRBJ2-7,TRBV20-1,CSARDRSGQEQYF,TGCAGTGCTAGAGATCGGTCAGGGCAAGAGCAGTACTTC
-,-,TRBJ1-1,TRBV11-1,CASSFWGQSEAFF,TGTGCCAGCAGCTTCTGGGGGCAATCTGAAGCTTTCTTT
-,-,TRBJ1-1,TRBV4-1,CASSQLRTEHTNTEAFF,TGCGCCAGCAGCCAACTGAGGACAGAGCACACGAACACTGAAGCTTTCTTT
-,-,TRBJ2-5,TRBV7-2,CASSPTSTQETQYF,TGTGCCAGCAGCCCGACAAGTACCCAAGAGACCCAGTACTTC
-,TRBD1,TRBJ2-7,TRBV10-3,CAISESRGTGGSYEQYF,TGTGCCATCAGTGAGTCTCGGGGGACAGGGGGCTCCTACGAGCAGTACTTC
few,TRBD2,TRBJ2-1,TRBV20-1,CSARDYLAGVGNEQFF,TGCAGTGCTAGAGATTATCTAGCGGGAGTAGGGAATGAGCAGTTCTTC
few,-,TRBJ2-5,TRBV7-9,CASSSETQGGETQYF,TGTGCCAGCAGCTCCGAGACCCAGGGTGGAGAGACCCAGTACTTC
-,TRBD1,TRBJ1-1,TRBV27,CASRQIGQANTEAFF,TGTGCCAGCAGGCAAATCGGACAGGCGAACACTGAAGCTTTCTTT
-,TRBD1,TRBJ2-7,TRBV29-1,CSAARQGGREQYF,TGCAGCGCTGCACGACAGGGTGGACGCGAGCAGTACTTC
-,TRBD2,TRBJ2-3,TRBV14,CASSLPGLAGGPPGGTDTQYF,TGTGCCAGCAGCCTTCCTGGACTAGCGGGAGGCCCCCCTGGGGGCACAGATACGCAGTATTTT
-,-,TRBJ1-5,TRBV12-3/TRBV12-4,CASRPTGLQPQHF,TGTGCCAGCAGACCGACGGGGCTTCAGCCCCAGCATTTT
few,-,TRBJ2-6,TRBV29-1,CSVGFSGANVLTF,TGCAGCGTTGGCTTCTCTGGGGCCAACGTCCTGACTTTC
-,TRBD2,TRBJ2-3,TRBV7-2,CASSLQSGTPATQYF,TGTGCCAGCAGCTTACAAAGCGGGACCCCGGCTACGCAGTATTTT
-,-,TRBJ2-4,TRBV29-1,CSVEVGTRGQGEQYF,TGCAGCGTTGAAGTGGGAACGCGGGGGCAGGGTGAGCAGTACTTC
-,-,TRBJ2-3,TRBV9,CASSVNTDTQYF,TGTGCCAGCAGCGTTAACACAGATACGCAGTATTTT
-,-,TRBJ2-7,TRBV5-1,CASSFTGQRLNEQYF,TGCGCCAGCAGCTTCACCGGACAGAGGTTAAATGAGCAGTACTTC
few,-,TRBJ2-7,TRBV2,CASSESTGPGEQYF,TGTGCCAGCAGCGAAAGCACAGGGCCAGGCGAGCAGTACTTC
few,TRBD2,TRBJ2-4,TRBV2,CASQYTMPSGAKNIQYF,TGTGCCAGCCAATATACTATGCCTAGCGGAGCCAAAAACATTCAGTACTTC
-,TRBD1,TRBJ2-7,TRBV14,CASSHLSGTGDYEQYF,TGTGCCAGCAGCCACTTATCCGGGACAGGCGACTACGAGCAGTACTTC
-,-,TRBJ2-2,TRBV29-1,CSVEYNTGELFF,TGCAGCGTTGAATATAACACCGGGGAGCTGTTTTTT
-,TRBD1,TRBJ2-7,TRBV10-3,CAIRTTGGGYEQYF,TGTGCCATCAGGACAACAGGGGGCGGCTACGAGCAGTACTTC
-,-,TRBJ1-1,TRBV29-1,CSVHFRVAAEAFF,TGCAGCGTTCACTTCAGGGTAGCAGCTGAAGCTTTCTTT
-,-,TRBJ2-1,TRBV24-1,CATSRGNEQFF,TGTGCCACCAGTCGAGGTAATGAGCAGTTCTTC
-,TRBD2,TRBJ2-3,TRBV12-3/TRBV12-4,CASSPRGVADTQYF,TGTGCCAGCAGTCCACGGGGGGTAGCCGATACGCAGTATTTT
-,-,TRBJ2-3,TRBV5-5,CASSFLGNPTDTQYF,TGTGCCAGCAGCTTTTTGGGGAACCCCACAGATACGCAGTATTTT
-,TRBD2,TRBJ2-1,TRBV3-1,CASSPPGLAGPDEQFF,TGTGCCAGCAGCCCCCCCGGACTAGCGGGACCCGATGAGCAGTTCTTC
-,TRBD1,TRBJ1-2,TRBV2,CASRRRTGGGYTF,TGTGCCAGCAGGAGGAGGACAGGGGGCGGCTACACCTTC
-,TRBD1,TRBJ1-2,TRBV7-3,CASSPTGGGGYTF,TGTGCCAGCAGCCCGACAGGGGGCGGTGGCTACACCTTC
-,-,TRBJ1-5,TRBV2,CAISPGPGVSNQPQHF,TGTGCCATTTCCCCGGGGCCGGGGGTTAGCAATCAGCCCCAGCATTTT
-,-,TRBJ2-7,TRBV20-1,CSASQLEVGEQYF,TGCAGTGCTAGTCAACTTGAGGTGGGCGAGCAGTACTTC
-,TRBD2,TRBJ2-4,TRBV3-1,CASSQKLASRQYF,TGTGCCAGCAGCCAGAAACTAGCGAGCAGGCAGTACTTC
few,TRBD1,TRBJ1-2,TRBV7-2,CASSLADRVRYTF,TGTGCCAGCAGCTTAGCGGACAGGGTCCGCTACACCTTC
-,TRBD1,TRBJ2-3,TRBV20-1,CSADRQGVSSDTQYF,TGCAGTGCTGATAGACAGGGAGTGAGTTCAGATACGCAGTATTTT
-,-,TRBJ2-1,TRBV29-1,CSVEGRYTHEQFF,TGCAGCGTTGAAGGACGGTACACCCATGAGCAGTTCTTC
-,-,TRBJ2-1,TRBV12-3/TRBV12-4,CASSLMAAYNEQFF,TGTGCCAGCAGTTTAATGGCGGCTTACAATGAGCAGTTCTTC
once,-,TRBJ2-1,TRBV29-1,CSAGTVQETQFF,TGCAGCGCAGGGACGGTCCAAGAGACCCAGTTCTTC
-,-,TRBJ2-1,TRBV7-9,CASSLRERSNEQFF,TGTGCCAGCAGCTTACGGGAGAGATCCAATGAGCAGTTCTTC